One and the same sample provided the 8 T cell receptor beta chains below, sequenced in a study of CD8 T cells in ankylosing spondylitis. Study observations and caveats: Characteristic of ankylosing spondylitis blood, it appeared, was a TCR beta motif comprising 7 to 9 highly homologous variants.

Via MiXCR, TCRdb re-called the 5' RACE reads, giving one row per CDR3 protein. The sample holds about 500,000 distinct CDR3 sequences; about 5.7% are singletons and the top ten take 3.5%. Their antigens remain unidentified. Sequenced input: blood, either unsorted or a sorted T cell fraction (not recorded which). These receptors were taken from a male donor with ankylosing spondylitis.

The J gene is TRBJ2-7, the V gene TRBV20-1, with 9 nucleotides matching TRBD1. This CDR3 has 17 amino acids. Per the germline V gene, CDR1 is DFQATT and CDR2 is SNEGSKA (reference sequence). V lost 6 bases to trimming and J lost 0 bases; unmatched junction nucleotides: 15. The CDR3 is CSAQAPGQGWSSYEQYF. CDR3 in DNA: TGCAGTGCCCAGGCCCCGGGACAGGGTTGGAGCTCCTACGAGCAGTACTTC.

This clonotype was seen only a few times. This chain links TRBV5-1 with TRBJ2-5; tentative D call: TRBD2 (6 bases). Germline lookup yields CDR1 SGHRS and CDR2 YFSETQ. The CDR3 covers 16 residues. Trimming cost V 1 base and J 0 bases, with 13 bases left between them. The CDR3 is CASSLFSGGYQETQYF. DNA of the CDR3: TGCGCCAGCAGCTTGTTCAGCGGAGGGTACCAAGAGACCCAGTACTTC.

The rearrangement uses TRBV7-9 and TRBJ2-3; D might be TRBD1 (6 bases). V was shortened by 7 bases and J by 0 bases, with 8 bases between the two germline ends. CDR3 length: 13 residues. Germline assignment: CDR1 SEHNR and CDR2 FQNEAQ (reference sequence). CDR3: CASTDRSTDTQYF. In nucleotides, the CDR3 is TGTGCCAGCACCGACAGGAGCACAGATACGCAGTATTTT.

This clonotype was recorded many times. V gene TRBV7-2 combines with J gene TRBJ2-2, with no clear D. Trimming shortened V by 4 bases and J by 6 bases, and 6 bases separated the two germline ends. The CDR3 length is 12 residues. From germline, CDR1 is SGHTA and CDR2 FQGNSA. The CDR3 DNA reads TGTGCCAGCAGCTGGGGTCCCGGGGAGCTGTTTTTT. Amino acid sequence: CASSWGPGELFF.

This clonotype was counted many times. J is TRBJ1-1 and V is TRBV9; no definite D call. This CDR3 has 14 residues. Germline values: CDR1 SGDLS, CDR2 YYNGEE. Trimming removed 0 bases at V and 2 bases at J, with 8 bases between. Here the CDR3 reads CASSVATENTEAFF. The CDR3 DNA reads TGTGCCAGCAGCGTAGCTACGGAAAACACTGAAGCTTTCTTT. The full variable domain, rest sourced from reference TRBV9 and TRBJ1-1, is DSGVTQTPKHLITATGQRVTLRCSPRSGDLSVYWYQQSLDQGLQFLIQYYNGEERAKGNILERFSAQQFPDLHSELNLSSLELGDSALYFCASSVATENTEAFFGQGTRLTVV.

The CDR3 nucleotides read TGCGCCAGCAGCCGAGGCAGATCCACCTGGGGTGGCTACACCTTC. This codes for CASSRGRSTWGGYTF. The rearrangement uses TRBV4-1 and TRBJ1-2; no firm D call. CDR3 size: 15 residues. Trimming pared 4 bases from V and 7 bases from J, leaving 19 bases between. Per germline, CDR1 MGHRA and CDR2 YSYEKL.

This clonotype showed up many times. The chain carries TRBV4-3 and TRBJ2-7; D gene unclear. The CDR3 extends over 15 amino acids. Trimming shortened V by 1 base and J by 0 bases, and 10 bases separated the two germline ends. CDR1 is LGHNA, CDR2 YSLEER, per germline. In DNA form, the CDR3 reads TGCGCCAGCAGCCAAGTCCGGGCCCCCTCCTACGAGCAGTACTTC. Its protein product is CASSQVRAPSYEQYF.

The chain combines TRBV7-9 with TRBJ2-5; D is unresolved. There are 11 residues in the CDR3. V was shortened by 10 bases and J by 7 bases, with 13 bases between the two germline ends. CDR1 SEHNR and CDR2 FQNEAQ come from the germline V gene (reference sequence). The CDR3 protein is CANRIGGTQYF. DNA for the CDR3: TGTGCCAACCGGATAGGTGGGACCCAGTACTTC.